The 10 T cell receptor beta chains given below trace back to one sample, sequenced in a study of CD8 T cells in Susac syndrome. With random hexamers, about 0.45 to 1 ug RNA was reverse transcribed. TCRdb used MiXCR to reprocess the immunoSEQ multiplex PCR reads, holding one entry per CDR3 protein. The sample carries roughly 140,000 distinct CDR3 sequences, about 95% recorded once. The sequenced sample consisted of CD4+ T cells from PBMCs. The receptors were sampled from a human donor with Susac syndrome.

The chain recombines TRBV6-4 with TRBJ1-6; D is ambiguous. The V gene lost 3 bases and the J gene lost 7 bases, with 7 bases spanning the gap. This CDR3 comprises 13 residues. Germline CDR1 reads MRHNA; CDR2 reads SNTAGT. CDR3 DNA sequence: TGTGCCAGCAGTGAACAACGGAATTCACCCCTCCACTTT. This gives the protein CASSEQRNSPLHF.

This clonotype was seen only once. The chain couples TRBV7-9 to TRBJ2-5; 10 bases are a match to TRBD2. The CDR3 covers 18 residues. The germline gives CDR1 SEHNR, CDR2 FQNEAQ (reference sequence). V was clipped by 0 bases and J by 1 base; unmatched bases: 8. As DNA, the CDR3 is TGTGCCAGCAGCTTAGCGAAGGTGCTAGCGGGGGCCCAAGAGACCCAGTACTTC. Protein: CASSLAKVLAGAQETQYF.

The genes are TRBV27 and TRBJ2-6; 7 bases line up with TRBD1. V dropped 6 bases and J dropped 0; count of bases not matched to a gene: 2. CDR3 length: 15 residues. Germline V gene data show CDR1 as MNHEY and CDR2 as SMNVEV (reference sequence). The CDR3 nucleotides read TGTGCCAGCAGCCGGACAGGCTCTGGGGCCAACGTCCTGACTTTC. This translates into CASSRTGSGANVLTF.

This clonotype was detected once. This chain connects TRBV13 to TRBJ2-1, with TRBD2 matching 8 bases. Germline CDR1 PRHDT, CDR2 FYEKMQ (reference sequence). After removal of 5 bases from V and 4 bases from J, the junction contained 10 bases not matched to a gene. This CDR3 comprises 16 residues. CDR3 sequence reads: CASSPVGLAGYNEQFF. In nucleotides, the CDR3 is TGTGCCAGCAGCCCCGTGGGGCTAGCGGGTTACAATGAGCAGTTCTTC.

CDR3 DNA sequence: TGTGCCAGCAGCTTGGGGCAGGGAGTTCGCGAGCAGTACTTC. This codes for CASSLGQGVREQYF. The chain combines TRBV5-4 with TRBJ2-7; D is possibly TRBD1 or TRBD2 (5 bases each). Trimming shortened V by 0 bases and J by 6 bases, and 13 bases separated the two germline ends. The CDR3 is 14 amino acids. Germline V lookup: CDR1 SGHNT, CDR2 YYREEE (reference sequence).

The CDR3 region is CASSQYGRGLGLETQYF. The DNA of the CDR3 is TGTGCCAGCAGCCAGTACGGACGGGGGTTGGGGCTGGAGACCCAGTACTTC. V gene TRBV7-9 combines with J gene TRBJ2-5; maybe TRBD2 (6 bases). CDR1 is SEHNR and CDR2 is FQNEAQ in the germline V gene (reference sequence). V shed 5 bases and J shed 5 bases, with 24 bases lying between them. This CDR3 spans 17 amino acids. The full variable domain, in which reference TRBV7-9 and TRBJ2-5 provide the parts outside the CDR3, is DTGVSQNPRHKITKRGQNVTFRCDPISEHNRLYWYRQTLGQGPEFLTYFQNEAQLEKSRLLSDRFSAERPKGSFSTLEIQRTEQGDSAMYLCASSQYGRGLGLETQYFGPGTRLLVL.

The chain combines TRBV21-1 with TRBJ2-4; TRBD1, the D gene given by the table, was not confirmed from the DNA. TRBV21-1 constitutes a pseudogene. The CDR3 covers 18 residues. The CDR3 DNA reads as TGTGCCAGCGTCCTAAGGGCGAATTGGCAATCGTCAGGAAACATTCAGTACTTC. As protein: CASVLRANWQSSGNIQYF.

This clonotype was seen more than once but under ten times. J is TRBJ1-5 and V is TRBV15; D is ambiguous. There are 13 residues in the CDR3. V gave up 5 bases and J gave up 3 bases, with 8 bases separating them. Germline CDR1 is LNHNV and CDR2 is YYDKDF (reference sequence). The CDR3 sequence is CATSRGLNQPQHF. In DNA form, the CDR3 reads TGTGCCACCAGCCGAGGACTCAATCAGCCCCAGCATTTT. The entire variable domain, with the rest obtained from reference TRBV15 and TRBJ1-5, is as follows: DAMVIQNPRYQVTQFGKPVTLSCSQTLNHNVMYWYQQKSSQAPKLLFHYYDKDFNNEADTPDNFQSRRPNTSFCFLDIRSPGLGDTAMYLCATSRGLNQPQHFGDGTRLSIL.

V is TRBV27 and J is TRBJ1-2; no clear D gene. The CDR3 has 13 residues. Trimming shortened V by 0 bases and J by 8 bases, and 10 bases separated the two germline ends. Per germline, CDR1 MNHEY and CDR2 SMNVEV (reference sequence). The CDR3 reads CASSLSPAGGYTF. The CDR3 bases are TGTGCCAGCAGTTTATCCCCCGCGGGAGGCTACACCTTC.

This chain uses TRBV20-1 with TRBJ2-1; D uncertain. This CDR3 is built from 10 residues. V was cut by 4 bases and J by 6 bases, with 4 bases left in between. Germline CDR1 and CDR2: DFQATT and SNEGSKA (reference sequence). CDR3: CSAISNEQFF. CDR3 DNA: TGCAGTGCTATTAGCAATGAGCAGTTCTTC.